This T cell receptor beta chain was sequenced for a study of T cells after yellow fever vaccination. As concerns this clonotype: Its target is unknown.

TCRdb analysed the 5' RACE reads with MiXCR anew, one entry per CDR3 protein. The sample lists hundreds of thousands of distinct CDR3 sequences, over 9% occurring once. The study's findings and limits: It was the secondary response that reached its peak faster, day 5 versus 15, but it was weaker. Reappearance after the booster was observed for most primary-vaccination clones (about 97% CD4, about 91% CD8).

The TCR sequence derives from a man aged 30 to 45 who received the YFV17D yellow fever vaccine. The sample consisted of PBMCs, taken on the day of the yellow fever booster vaccination.

The CDR3, as DNA: TGTGCCAGCAGCTTACTAGCGGGACGAGACTACGAGCAGTACTTC. Protein sequence: CASSLLAGRDYEQYF. The rearrangement uses TRBV5-6 and TRBJ2-7, with 10 bases matching TRBD2. J was trimmed by 3 bases and V by 2 bases; bases with no gene match: 5. Germline V gene lookup returns CDR1 SGHDT and CDR2 YYEEEE. The CDR3 extends over 15 amino acids. The full variable domain, with the rest looked up from reference TRBV5-6 and TRBJ2-7, is DAGVTQSPTHLIKTRGQQVTLRCSPKSGHDTVSWYQQALGQGPQFIFQYYEEEERQRGNFPDRFSGHQFPNYSSELNVNALLLGDSALYLCASSLLAGRDYEQYFGPGTRLTVT.